This T cell receptor beta chain comes out of a study of T-cell reconstitution after alpha-beta-depleted transplantation in children. Researchers prepared the TCRbeta library using unique molecular identifiers, the study reports. TCRdb reprocessed the PCR reads via MiXCR and lists one record per CDR3 protein. The sample yields approximately 300,000 distinct CDR3 sequences, roughly 12% seen once. At least ten counts were recorded for this clonotype. Its antigen is undetermined. This CDR3 is 16 amino acids long. V lost 6 bases to trimming and J lost 4 bases; unmatched junction nucleotides: 9. General study results and limits: Roughly two months post-transplant, alpha-beta T cells reportedly originated from several hundred graft clones that had expanded. From surviving recipient T cells and thymic progenitors came the high day-60 TCRbeta diversity observed in some patients.

Here the sequenced sample was peripheral blood, taken 180 days after TCRalphabeta/CD19-depleted stem cell transplant. The chain employs TRBV12-3 or TRBV12-4 and TRBJ2-1; 10 bases are shared with TRBD2. The sequence came from a male patient aged 2-9 years who had a stem cell transplant for chronic granulomatous disease, so the T cells may come from the graft donor. The CDR3 loop is CASSLSGRNLYNEQFF. The CDR3 bases are TGTGCCAGCAGCCTTAGCGGGAGGAACTTGTACAATGAGCAGTTCTTC.